The 15 T cell receptor beta chains below all came from one sample that was sequenced in a study of T cell repertoires in cytomegalovirus infection. TCRdb re-analysed the reads in MiXCR, keeping a single row per CDR3 protein. The sample shows about 470,000 distinct CDR3 sequences, about 39% of them seen only once. Antigens for these TCRs are unknown. Here the sequenced sample was cultured PBMCs, taken from culture after CMV antigen stimulation. Receptors were obtained from a human donor in good health (CMV status not recorded). Some clones in this sample may be carry-over from other donors' samples.

This sequence joins TRBV12-3 or TRBV12-4 and TRBJ2-7; tentative D call: TRBD2 (6 bases). There are 14 residues in the CDR3. Trimming removed 1 base from V and 2 bases from J, with 9 bases in between. The CDR3 coding sequence is TGTGCCAGCAGTTTAGGGCTAGCGACCTACGAGCAGTACTTC. It specifies CASSLGLATYEQYF.

The chain employs TRBV12-3 or TRBV12-4 and TRBJ2-7, with unresolved D. V lost 2 bases to trimming and J lost 3 bases, with 8 bases between them. CDR3 length: 13 residues. DNA of the CDR3: TGTGCCAGCAGTTTAAGTCGGAACTACGAGCAGTACTTC. As protein: CASSLSRNYEQYF.

The chain carries TRBV19 and TRBJ2-6; D remains ambiguous. V lost 5 bases, J lost 4 bases, and 12 bases lay in between. There are 15 residues in the CDR3. Germline V gene data show CDR1 as LNHDA and CDR2 as SQIVND (reference sequence). The CDR3 sequence: CASSHSGSGANVLTF. The CDR3, as DNA: TGTGCCAGTAGTCATTCGGGTTCCGGGGCCAACGTCCTGACTTTC.

This clonotype was found a few times. V usage is TRBV28 and J usage is TRBJ1-1, with D perhaps TRBD1 (6 bases). The CDR3 covers 18 residues. With 3 bases removed from V and 5 bases from J, the gap between germline ends came to 25 bases. CDR1 is MDHEN and CDR2 is SYDVKM in the germline V gene. This chain's CDR3 is CASSFRKAGAAHRTEAFF. In DNA, the CDR3 is TGTGCCAGCAGTTTCCGCAAAGCAGGGGCCGCCCATCGGACTGAAGCTTTCTTT.

The rearrangement links TRBV7-8 to TRBJ2-3; D is unresolved. This CDR3 contains 14 residues. The V end lost 6 bases, the J end lost 5 bases, and 15 bases lay between the germline ends. Germline assignment: CDR1 SGHVS and CDR2 FQNEAQ. The CDR3 nucleotides are TGTGCCAGCAGAGAGAACCGGGTGAGAGATACGCAGTATTTT. It encodes CASRENRVRDTQYF.

This clonotype was counted only a few times. This CDR3 is CASSLPGDFDTEAFF. The CDR3 DNA sequence: TGTGCCAGCAGCTTACCGGGGGATTTCGACACTGAAGCTTTCTTT. V usage is TRBV7-2 and J usage is TRBJ1-1; TRBD1 might be the D (5 bases). This CDR3 is built from 15 residues. With 2 bases removed from V and 3 bases from J, the gap between germline ends came to 13 bases. The germline CDR1 and CDR2 sequences are SGHTA and FQGNSA.

This clonotype was counted a few times. This chain connects TRBV12-3 or TRBV12-4 to TRBJ2-1; 7 positions match TRBD2. Losses at the gene ends were 6 bases for V and 9 bases for J; bases not matched to a gene: 17. The CDR3 runs to 16 residues. CDR3 amino acids: CASSLHPAGVQGEQFF. The CDR3 region has the DNA TGTGCCAGCAGCCTCCATCCGGCGGGAGTCCAAGGTGAGCAGTTCTTC.

This sequence joins TRBV12-3 or TRBV12-4 and TRBJ2-5; D is ambiguous. Trimming stripped 3 bases from V and 5 bases from J, with 10 bases between. This CDR3 contains 13 residues. CDR3 nucleotides: TGTGCCAGCAGTTTTACTCAGGCGGAGACCCAGTACTTC. It translates to CASSFTQAETQYF.

This clonotype has just a few counts. The chain combines TRBV7-2 with TRBJ2-7; no definite D call. V gave up 5 bases and J gave up 5 bases, with 10 bases separating them. The CDR3 covers 12 residues. From germline, CDR1 is SGHTA and CDR2 FQGNSA. DNA of the CDR3: TGTGCCAGCAGCCCCGTAGGCCACGAGCAGTACTTC. It encodes CASSPVGHEQYF.

The chain couples TRBV7-3 to TRBJ2-5; 7 bases are a match to TRBD1. There are 16 residues in the CDR3. CDR1 is SGHTA, CDR2 FQGTGA, per germline. V lost 5 bases and J lost 0; bases outside the gene matches: 9. The CDR3 is CASSPGQFADQETQYF. CDR3 nucleotides: TGTGCCAGCAGCCCGGGACAGTTCGCCGACCAAGAGACCCAGTACTTC.

V usage is TRBV6-6 and J usage is TRBJ1-1, with D possibly matching TRBD1 (6 bases). CDR1 and CDR2 from the germline V gene are MNHNY and SVGAGI (reference sequence). The germline V and J ends were trimmed by 7 bases and 8 bases, with 11 bases remaining between them. CDR3 length: 11 residues. The CDR3 spells CASTQRGEAFF. Written as DNA, the CDR3 is TGTGCCAGCACCCAAAGGGGGGAAGCTTTCTTT.

J is TRBJ1-2 and V is TRBV19; D is perhaps TRBD1 (5 bases). This CDR3 spans 14 amino acids. V lost 3 bases and J 8 bases, leaving 16 bases between the germline ends. The germline V gene has CDR1 LNHDA and CDR2 SQIVND (reference sequence). The CDR3 spells CASSISRDSEGYTF. The CDR3 coding sequence is TGTGCCAGTAGTATCTCCCGGGACTCAGAGGGCTACACCTTC.

The V and J genes are TRBV6-8 and TRBJ2-1, with TRBD1 identical over 7 bases. The germline V gene has CDR1 MNHGY and CDR2 SAAAGT. The CDR3 contains 17 residues. Losses at the gene ends were 5 bases for V and 4 bases for J; bases not matched to a gene: 14. The CDR3 loop reads CASSQSGTAPWYNEQFF. The CDR3 nucleotides read TGTGCCAGCAGTCAGTCCGGGACAGCTCCGTGGTACAATGAGCAGTTCTTC.

The chain has TRBV19 and TRBJ1-2, with a weak D call TRBD1 (5 bases). Germline V gene sequence: CDR1 LNHDA, CDR2 SQIVND (reference sequence). V was clipped by 3 bases and J by 7 bases, with 18 bases between them. There are 15 residues in the CDR3. The CDR3 DNA follows: TGTGCCAGTAGTATGAGTACGGGCAGGGAAGGTGGCTACACCTTC. Protein product: CASSMSTGREGGYTF.

This clonotype was observed a handful of times. The chain carries TRBV7-8 and TRBJ2-7; 7 bases agree with TRBD2. V was pared by 5 bases and J by 7 bases, with 14 bases of the junction left unmatched. The CDR3 consists of 15 residues. The V gene's germline CDR1 is SGHVS and CDR2 FQNEAQ. CDR3 amino acids: CASSPRTRAGGEQYF. CDR3 in DNA: TGTGCCAGCAGCCCCCGGACTAGGGCTGGGGGGGAGCAGTACTTC.